The 17 T cell receptor beta chains given below trace back to one sample, sequenced in a study of blood T cell repertoires in COVID-19 (dated by TCRdb to the early 2020s). Receptor amplification or capture employed the immunoSEQ multiplex PCR assay. The clones in this table, taken by TCRdb from immuneACCESS, are in-frame only. Not every clone is retained; where verified, under half of the shortfall comes from an unresolved V gene, and the cause of the rest is unknown. The sample profile shows some 390,000 clones; around 91% of them were found once. In total, the top ten clones hold around 1.1% of the sample. The sequenced sample consisted of PBMCs or T cells enriched from blood (not recorded which). All receptors derive from a man aged 25 to 40 who had recovered from COVID-19.

This chain uses TRBV14 with TRBJ2-1, with 9 bases matching TRBD2. Unmatched junction bases numbered 11, after V lost 5 bases and J lost 9 bases. The CDR3 sequence is 15 residues long. Per the germline V gene, CDR1 is SGHDN and CDR2 is FVKESK. The CDR3 region is CASSFIAGAGSEQFF. CDR3 nucleotide sequence: TGTGCCAGCAGCTTCATAGCGGGAGCGGGGAGTGAGCAGTTCTTC.

V usage is TRBV3-1 (or the pseudogene TRBV3-2) and J usage is TRBJ1-6; 7 bases match TRBD1. With 3 bases clipped from V and 11 bases from J, the junction kept 7 bases outside the gene matches. The CDR3 consists of 14 residues. Germline-derived CDR1 and CDR2 are LGHDT and YNNKEL (reference sequence). Here the CDR3 reads CASSHLTGQAPLHF. The DNA of the CDR3 is TGTGCCAGCAGCCACCTGACAGGGCAGGCACCCCTCCACTTT.

A single count supports this clone. The rearrangement links TRBV4-1 to TRBJ2-7, with D perhaps TRBD2 (5 bases). CDR1 and CDR2 from the germline V gene are MGHRA and YSYEKL. Trimming removed 6 bases at V and 5 bases at J, with 20 bases between. The CDR3 is made up of 15 amino acids. The CDR3 DNA reads TGCGCCAGCAGACCCGAGACGAGAGGGTTTCACGAGCAGTACTTC. It codes for CASRPETRGFHEQYF.

The chain employs TRBV2 and TRBJ1-2, with D possibly matching TRBD1 (5 bases). Germline V CDR1 and CDR2: SNHLY, FYNNEI. With 1 base removed from V and 5 bases from J, the gap between germline ends came to 5 bases. CDR3 length: 12 residues. CDR3 region: CASSEDRYGYTF. For the CDR3, the DNA is TGTGCCAGCAGTGAAGACAGGTATGGCTACACCTTC.

The chain is built from TRBV11-2 and TRBJ2-1; 10 nucleotides match TRBD2. This CDR3 contains 17 residues. Trimming took 0 bases from V and 5 from J; bases not matched to a gene: 7. Germline CDR1 and CDR2: SGHAT and FQNNGV. This CDR3 reads CASSLDLAGVVDNEQFF. The CDR3 nucleotides read TGTGCCAGCAGCTTAGATCTAGCGGGAGTGGTGGACAATGAGCAGTTCTTC.

The rearrangement joins TRBV6-6 to TRBJ2-3; maybe TRBD2 (6 bases). CDR3 length: 13 residues. The ends were cut back, 5 bases at V and 6 bases at J, with 12 bases in the middle. The germline gives CDR1 MNHNY, CDR2 SVGAGI (reference sequence). The CDR3 DNA reads as TGTGCCAGCAGTCTAGCGAGAAGGGATACGCAGTATTTT. Translated: CASSLARRDTQYF.

The chain has TRBV10-3 and TRBJ2-3; D tentatively fits TRBD1 or TRBD2 (5 bases each). The germline V gene has CDR1 ENHRY and CDR2 SYGVKD. The CDR3 has 12 residues. V dropped 10 bases and J dropped 1 base, with 9 bases sitting between them. CDR3 nucleotide sequence: TGTGCCACCAGAGGGGGCACAGATACGCAGTATTTT. Translating gives CATRGGTDTQYF.

About this clone itself: This CDR3 is also generated by other DNA sequences in the sample. V and J are TRBV29-1 and TRBJ1-1; 7 bases agree with TRBD1. From germline, CDR1 is SQVTM and CDR2 ANQGSEA. The J segment lost 0 bases and the V segment lost 6 bases, leaving 1 base of the junction unmatched. This CDR3 is built from 12 residues. CDR3 DNA: TGCAGCGTGGGACAGATGAACACTGAAGCTTTCTTT. Translated, it gives CSVGQMNTEAFF.

The V gene is TRBV11-2, the J gene TRBJ2-3, with no clear D. Trimming cost V 5 bases and J 1 base, with 7 bases left between them. CDR3 length: 13 residues. Germline V gene data show CDR1 as SGHAT and CDR2 as FQNNGV. This chain's CDR3 is CASSPLGTDTQYF. The CDR3 DNA follows: TGTGCCAGCAGCCCCTTAGGCACAGATACGCAGTATTTT.

The chain has TRBV28 and TRBJ1-1; unclear D gene. Deletions cut 6 bases from V and 0 bases from J, with 14 bases between. Germline V gene lookup returns CDR1 MDHEN and CDR2 SYDVKM. The CDR3 loop spans 15 amino acids. Here the CDR3 DNA reads TGTGCCAGCAGCGCAGTTTCTCCCGTGAACACTGAAGCTTTCTTT. Translated, it gives CASSAVSPVNTEAFF.

The chain links TRBV7-8 to TRBJ2-7; tentatively, D is TRBD2 (6 bases). CDR1 SGHVS and CDR2 FQNEAQ come from the germline V gene. Between the trimmed V and J ends, which lost 8 bases and 1 base, there was a span of 12 bases. The length of the CDR3 is 13 residues. The CDR3 DNA follows: TGTGCCAGCGAAGCGGGCTTTTCCTACGAGCAGTACTTC. This codes for CASEAGFSYEQYF.

V usage is TRBV5-1 and J usage is TRBJ1-3; no firm D call. Trimming cost V 2 bases and J 0 bases, with 9 bases left between them. CDR1 and CDR2 (germline): SGHRS, YFSETQ. This CDR3 spans 15 amino acids. CDR3 DNA sequence: TGCGCCAGCAGCTTCAGCCCAGGCTCTGGAAACACCATATATTTT. Translating gives CASSFSPGSGNTIYF.

CDR3 bases: TGTGCTAGTGCCTCCGCCGCTAGCTCCTACGAGCAGTACTTC. It codes for CASASAASSYEQYF. The rearrangement uses TRBV12-5 and TRBJ2-7; D remains unclear. Germline V lookup: CDR1 LGHNT, CDR2 FRNRAP. This CDR3 has 14 residues. The V end was cut by 7 bases, the J end by 0 bases, with 13 bases between. The full variable domain, in which reference TRBV12-5 and TRBJ2-7 provide the parts outside the CDR3, is DARVTQTPRHKVTEMGQEVTMRCQPILGHNTVFWYRQTMMQGLELLAYFRNRAPLDDSGMPKDRFSAEMPDATLATLKIQPSEPRDSAVYFCASASAASSYEQYFGPGTRLTVT.

The rearrangement uses TRBV29-1 and TRBJ2-1; D might be TRBD1 (7 bases). This CDR3 region has 13 residues. In germline, CDR1 is SQVTM, CDR2 ANQGSEA. V was shortened by 6 bases and J by 5 bases, with 14 bases between the two germline ends. CDR3 amino acids: CSVDREEHNEQFF. In nucleotides, the CDR3 is TGCAGCGTCGACAGGGAGGAACACAATGAGCAGTTCTTC.

The chain couples TRBV27 to TRBJ2-6, with D unclear. The V end was cut by 5 bases, the J end by 0 bases, with 5 bases between. The CDR3 runs 14 residues. Per germline, CDR1 MNHEY and CDR2 SMNVEV (reference sequence). The CDR3 sequence is CASSLLSGANVLTF. The CDR3 nucleotides are TGTGCCAGCAGTCTACTCTCTGGGGCCAACGTCCTGACTTTC.

Of note for this clone: At one of its ends the junction is not consistent with the germline gene, which may arise from a read error. The chain joins TRBV5-1 to TRBJ1-2; D unclear. Germline V gene lookup returns CDR1 SGHRS and CDR2 YFSETQ. The CDR3 is 14 residues long. CDR3 loop: CASSLAVENSGYTF. CDR3 coding DNA: TGCGCCAGCAGCTTGGCCGTCGAGAACTCTGGCTACACCTTC.

The rearrangement joins TRBV2 to TRBJ2-1; 8 nucleotides line up with TRBD2. Germline trimming cut 6 bases from V and 8 bases from J; bases unmatched to any gene: 9. Germline CDR1 reads SNHLY; CDR2 reads FYNNEI. CDR3 size: 14 residues. CDR3 protein: CASRLVSGADEQFF. CDR3 in DNA: TGTGCCAGCAGGTTGGTTAGCGGGGCTGATGAGCAGTTCTTC.